This record concerns one TCR beta chain sequence. As yet, its antigen is unknown. This sample was taken from a study of blood T cells in healthy people across ages. Then a second PCR, running roughly 7 to 11 cycles, was carried out with a sample-barcoded 5' primer and a J-beta primer mix. MiXCR, applied by TCRdb to the 5' RACE reads, yields one record per CDR3 protein. The sample carries 780,000 or so distinct CDR3 sequences, about 25% recorded once. Study results and caveats: CMV infection status of these donors was not known. PBMCs left unsorted prevented a conclusive naive versus antigen-experienced comparison.

Germline values: CDR1 SGHAT, CDR2 FQNNGV. Trimming at V came to 2 bases and at J to 6 bases, leaving 15 bases not matched to a gene. The CDR3 runs to 18 residues. Donors were healthy Caucasian individuals from Russia aged about 6 to 100. The total RNA that was extracted per sample amounted to at least 5 micrograms. These sequences were also reported in another study, on T cells of mothers and their children.

The material sequenced was blood. This TCR was sampled from a boy younger than 18 in good health. The rearrangement links TRBV11-2 to TRBJ2-5; 10 bases are a match to TRBD2. The CDR3: CASSLIRVEREGRKTQYF. The CDR3 coding sequence is TGTGCCAGCAGCTTAATCCGGGTGGAGCGGGAGGGCCGGAAGACCCAGTACTTC.